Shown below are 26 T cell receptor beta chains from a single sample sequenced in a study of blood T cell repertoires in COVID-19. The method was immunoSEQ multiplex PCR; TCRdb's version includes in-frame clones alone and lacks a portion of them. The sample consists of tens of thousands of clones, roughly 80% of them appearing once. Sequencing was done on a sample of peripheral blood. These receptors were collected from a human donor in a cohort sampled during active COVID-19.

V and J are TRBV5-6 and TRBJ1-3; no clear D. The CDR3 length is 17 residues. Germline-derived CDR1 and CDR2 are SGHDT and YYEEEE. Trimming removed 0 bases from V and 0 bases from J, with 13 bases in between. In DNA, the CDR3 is TGTGCCAGCAGCTTGGCCCTAGGCCTACACTCTGGAAACACCATATATTTT. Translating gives CASSLALGLHSGNTIYF. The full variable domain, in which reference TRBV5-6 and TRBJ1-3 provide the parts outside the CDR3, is DAGVTQSPTHLIKTRGQQVTLRCSPKSGHDTVSWYQQALGQGPQFIFQYYEEEERQRGNFPDRFSGHQFPNYSSELNVNALLLGDSALYLCASSLALGLHSGNTIYFGEGSWLTVV.

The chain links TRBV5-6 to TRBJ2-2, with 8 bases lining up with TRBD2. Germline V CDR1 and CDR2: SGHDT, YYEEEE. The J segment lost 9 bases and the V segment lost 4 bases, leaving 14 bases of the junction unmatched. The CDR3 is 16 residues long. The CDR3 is CASSPPGGGYFRELFF. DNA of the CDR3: TGTGCCAGCAGCCCCCCCGGGGGGGGATATTTCCGGGAGCTGTTTTTT. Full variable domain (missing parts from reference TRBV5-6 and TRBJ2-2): DAGVTQSPTHLIKTRGQQVTLRCSPKSGHDTVSWYQQALGQGPQFIFQYYEEEERQRGNFPDRFSGHQFPNYSSELNVNALLLGDSALYLCASSPPGGGYFRELFFGEGSRLTVL.

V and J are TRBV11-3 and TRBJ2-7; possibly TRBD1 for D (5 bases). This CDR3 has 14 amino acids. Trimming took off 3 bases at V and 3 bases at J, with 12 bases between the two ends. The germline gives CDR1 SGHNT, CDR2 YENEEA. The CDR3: CASSFGDRNYEQYF. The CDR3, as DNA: TGTGCCAGCAGCTTTGGAGACAGAAACTACGAGCAGTACTTC.

The CDR3 here is CASSGSYTGELFF. CDR3 bases: TGTGCCAGCAGTGGCTCGTACACCGGGGAGCTGTTTTTT. This sequence joins TRBV11-3 and TRBJ2-2; unclear D gene. The CDR3 spans 13 residues. V dropped 6 bases and J dropped 3 bases, with 8 bases sitting between them. Germline V gene data show CDR1 as SGHNT and CDR2 as YENEEA.

CDR3 nucleotide sequence: TGTGCCAGCAGCCAAGTCGGTCACGGCAGCCAAACTAGTAACACTGAAGCTTTCTTT. This translates into CASSQVGHGSQTSNTEAFF. J is TRBJ1-1 and V is TRBV3-1 (or the pseudogene TRBV3-2); D not resolved. V dropped 1 base and J dropped 2 bases, with 23 bases sitting between them. The length of the CDR3 is 19 residues. CDR1 and CDR2 from the germline V gene are LGHDT and YNNKEL (reference sequence).

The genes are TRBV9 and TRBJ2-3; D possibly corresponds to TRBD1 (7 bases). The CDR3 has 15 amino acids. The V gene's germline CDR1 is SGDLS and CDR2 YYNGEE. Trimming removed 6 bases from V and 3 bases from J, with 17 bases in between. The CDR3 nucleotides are TGTGCCAGCACCCCCCAGGGGGGAACTACAGATACGCAGTATTTT. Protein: CASTPQGGTTDTQYF.

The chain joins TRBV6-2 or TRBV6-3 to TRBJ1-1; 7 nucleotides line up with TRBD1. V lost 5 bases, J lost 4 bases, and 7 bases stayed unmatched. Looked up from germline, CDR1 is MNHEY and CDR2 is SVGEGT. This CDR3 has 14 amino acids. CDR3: CASSIERDSTEAFF. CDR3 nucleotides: TGTGCCAGCAGTATAGAACGGGACAGCACTGAAGCTTTCTTT.

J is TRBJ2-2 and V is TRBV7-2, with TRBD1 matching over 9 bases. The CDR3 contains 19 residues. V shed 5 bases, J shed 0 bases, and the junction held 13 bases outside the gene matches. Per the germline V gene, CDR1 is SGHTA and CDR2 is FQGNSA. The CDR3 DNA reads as TGTGCCAGCAGCCTCCCCGGGACAGGGAGGGTCCCGAACACCGGGGAGCTGTTTTTT. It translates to CASSLPGTGRVPNTGELFF.

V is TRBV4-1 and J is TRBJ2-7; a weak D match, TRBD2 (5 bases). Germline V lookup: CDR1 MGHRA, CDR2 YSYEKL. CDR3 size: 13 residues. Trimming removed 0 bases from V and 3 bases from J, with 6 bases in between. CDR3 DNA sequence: TGCGCCAGCAGCCAAGATGCGGGCTACGAGCAGTACTTC. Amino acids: CASSQDAGYEQYF.

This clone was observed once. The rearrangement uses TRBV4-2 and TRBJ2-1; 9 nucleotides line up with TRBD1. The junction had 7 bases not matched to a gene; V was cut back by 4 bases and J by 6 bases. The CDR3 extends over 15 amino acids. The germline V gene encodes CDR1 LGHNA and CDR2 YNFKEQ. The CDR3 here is CASSLGQGNSNEQFF. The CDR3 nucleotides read TGTGCCAGCAGCCTGGGACAGGGTAATAGCAATGAGCAGTTCTTC.

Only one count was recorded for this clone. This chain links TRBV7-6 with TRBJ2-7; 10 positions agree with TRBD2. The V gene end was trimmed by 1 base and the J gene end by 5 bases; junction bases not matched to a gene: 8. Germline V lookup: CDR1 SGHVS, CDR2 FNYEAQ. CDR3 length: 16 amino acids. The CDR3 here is CASSLGSGLAIHEQYF. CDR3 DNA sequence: TGTGCCAGCAGCTTAGGGTCGGGACTAGCGATTCACGAGCAGTACTTC.

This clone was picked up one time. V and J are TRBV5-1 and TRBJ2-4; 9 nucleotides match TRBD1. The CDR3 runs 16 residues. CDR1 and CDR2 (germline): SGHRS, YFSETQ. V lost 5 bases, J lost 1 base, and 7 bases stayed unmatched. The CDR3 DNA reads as TGCGCCAGCAGACAAACAGGGGGCTCCGCCAAAAACATTCAGTACTTC. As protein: CASRQTGGSAKNIQYF.

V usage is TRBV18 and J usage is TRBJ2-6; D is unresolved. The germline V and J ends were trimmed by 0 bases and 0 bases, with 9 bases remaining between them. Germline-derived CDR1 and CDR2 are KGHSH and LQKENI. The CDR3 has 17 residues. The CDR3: CASSPPGSSSGANVLTF. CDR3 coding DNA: TGTGCCAGCTCACCACCGGGCAGCAGCTCTGGGGCCAACGTCCTGACTTTC.

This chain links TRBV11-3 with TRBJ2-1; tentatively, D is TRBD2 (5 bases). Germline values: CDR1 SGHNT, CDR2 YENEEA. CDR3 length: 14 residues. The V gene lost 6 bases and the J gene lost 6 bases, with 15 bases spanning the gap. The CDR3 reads CASRKGESSNEQFF. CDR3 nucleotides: TGTGCCAGCAGAAAGGGAGAAAGCTCCAATGAGCAGTTCTTC.

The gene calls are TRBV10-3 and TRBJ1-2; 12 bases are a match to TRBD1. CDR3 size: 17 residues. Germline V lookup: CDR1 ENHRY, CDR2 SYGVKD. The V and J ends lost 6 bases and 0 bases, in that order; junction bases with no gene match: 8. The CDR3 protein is CAIREGTGGLSNYGYTF. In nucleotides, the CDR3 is TGTGCCATCAGGGAAGGGACAGGGGGCCTCTCTAACTATGGCTACACCTTC.

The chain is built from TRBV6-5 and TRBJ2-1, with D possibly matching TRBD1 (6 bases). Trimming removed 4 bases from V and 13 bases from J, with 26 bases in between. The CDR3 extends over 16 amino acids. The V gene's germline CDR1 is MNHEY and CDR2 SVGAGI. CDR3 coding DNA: TGTGCCAGCAGTTTATATCAGGGGATCAGGTCGGATTTTCAGTTCTTC. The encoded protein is CASSLYQGIRSDFQFF.

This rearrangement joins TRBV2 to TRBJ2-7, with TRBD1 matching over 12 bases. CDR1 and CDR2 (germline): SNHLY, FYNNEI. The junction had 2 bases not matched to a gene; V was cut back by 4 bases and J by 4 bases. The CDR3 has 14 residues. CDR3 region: CASSGGQGAYEQYF. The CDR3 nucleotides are TGTGCCAGCAGTGGGGGACAGGGGGCGTACGAGCAGTACTTC.

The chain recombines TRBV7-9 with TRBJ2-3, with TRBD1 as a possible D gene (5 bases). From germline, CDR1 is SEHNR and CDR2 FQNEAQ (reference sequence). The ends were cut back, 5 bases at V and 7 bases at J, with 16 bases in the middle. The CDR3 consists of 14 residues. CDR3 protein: CASSRTDNSNTQYF. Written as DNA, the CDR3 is TGTGCCAGCAGCAGAACGGACAATTCAAATACGCAGTATTTT.

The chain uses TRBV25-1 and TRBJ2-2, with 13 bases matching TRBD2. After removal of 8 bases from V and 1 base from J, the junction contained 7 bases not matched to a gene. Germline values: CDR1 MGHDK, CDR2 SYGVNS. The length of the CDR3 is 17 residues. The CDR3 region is CASGGGLAGQNTGELFF. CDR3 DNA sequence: TGTGCCAGCGGCGGGGGACTAGCGGGGCAGAACACCGGGGAGCTGTTTTTT.

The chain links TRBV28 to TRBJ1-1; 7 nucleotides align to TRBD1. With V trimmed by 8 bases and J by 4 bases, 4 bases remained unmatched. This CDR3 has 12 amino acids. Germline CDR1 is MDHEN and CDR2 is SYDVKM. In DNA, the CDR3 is TGTGCCAGCCTGACAGGGTTCACTGAAGCTTTCTTT. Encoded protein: CASLTGFTEAFF.

The CDR3 loop is CASSLIAGGDEQFF. The CDR3 DNA follows: TGTGCCAGCAGCTTAATAGCGGGGGGCGATGAGCAGTTCTTC. The genes are TRBV7-9 and TRBJ2-1; 10 bases match TRBD2. The CDR3 sequence is 14 residues long. Germline loops: CDR1 SEHNR, CDR2 FQNEAQ (reference sequence). J lost 8 bases, V lost 2 bases, and 3 bases had no gene match.

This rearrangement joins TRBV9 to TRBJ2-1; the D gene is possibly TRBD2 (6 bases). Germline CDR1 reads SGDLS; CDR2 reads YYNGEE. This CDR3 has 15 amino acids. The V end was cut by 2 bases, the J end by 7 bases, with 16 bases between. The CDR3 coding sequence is TGTGCCAGCAGCGTCGGGACTCTGCCCCAAAATGAGCAGTTCTTC. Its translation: CASSVGTLPQNEQFF. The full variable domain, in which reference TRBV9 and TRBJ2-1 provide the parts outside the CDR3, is DSGVTQTPKHLITATGQRVTLRCSPRSGDLSVYWYQQSLDQGLQFLIQYYNGEERAKGNILERFSAQQFPDLHSELNLSSLELGDSALYFCASSVGTLPQNEQFFGPGTRLTVL.

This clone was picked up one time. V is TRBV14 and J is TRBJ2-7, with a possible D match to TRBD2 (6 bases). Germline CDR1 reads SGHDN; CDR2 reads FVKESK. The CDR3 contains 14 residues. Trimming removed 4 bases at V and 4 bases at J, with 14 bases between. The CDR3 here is CASSPYGTGYEQYF. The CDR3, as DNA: TGTGCCAGCAGCCCCTACGGGACTGGATACGAGCAGTACTTC.

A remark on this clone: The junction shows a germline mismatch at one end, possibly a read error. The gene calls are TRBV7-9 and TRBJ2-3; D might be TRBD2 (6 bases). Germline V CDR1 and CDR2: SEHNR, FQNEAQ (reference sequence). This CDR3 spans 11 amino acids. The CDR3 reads CASSSRDSLDF. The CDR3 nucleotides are TGTGCCAGCAGCTCCCGGGACTCCCTTGATTTT.

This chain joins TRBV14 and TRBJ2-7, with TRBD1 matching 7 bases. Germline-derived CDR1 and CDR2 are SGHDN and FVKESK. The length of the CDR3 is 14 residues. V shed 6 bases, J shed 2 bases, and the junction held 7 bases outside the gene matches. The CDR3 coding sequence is TGTGCCAGCAGTTGGACAGGTGAGCCCTACGAGCAGTACTTC. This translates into CASSWTGEPYEQYF. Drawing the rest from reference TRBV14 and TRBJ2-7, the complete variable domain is EAGVTQFPSHSVIEKGQTVTLRCDPISGHDNLYWYRRVMGKEIKFLLHFVKESKQDESGMPNNRFLAERTGGTYSTLKVQPAELEDSGVYFCASSWTGEPYEQYFGPGTRLTVT.

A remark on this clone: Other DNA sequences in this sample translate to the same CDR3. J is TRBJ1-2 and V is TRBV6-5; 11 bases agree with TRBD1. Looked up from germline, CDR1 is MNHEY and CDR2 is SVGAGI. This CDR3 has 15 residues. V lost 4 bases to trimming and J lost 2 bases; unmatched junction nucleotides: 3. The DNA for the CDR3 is TGTGCCAGCAGTTCCCGGACAGGGGGCAACTATGGCTACACCTTC. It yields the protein CASSSRTGGNYGYTF.